Following are 7 T cell receptor beta chains from one sample sequenced in a study of T cell responses to AZD1222 COVID-19 vaccine. Method: immunoSEQ multiplex PCR; TCRdb's copy keeps in-frame clones and lacks some. This table has 90,000 to 150,000 clones, around 87% appearing once. Sequenced material: peripheral blood, taken on day 0 of AZD1222 vaccination. All receptors come from an adult in good health.

The chain uses TRBV6-2 or TRBV6-3 and TRBJ1-2, with 8 bases matching TRBD1. Germline V gene lookup returns CDR1 MNHEY and CDR2 SVGEGT. The CDR3 consists of 14 residues. V lost 0 bases, J lost 10 bases, and 7 bases stayed unmatched. The CDR3 spells CASSYSRDRPHYTF. In DNA, the CDR3 is TGTGCCAGCAGTTACTCCCGGGACAGGCCCCACTACACCTTC.

The chain uses TRBV3-1 (or the pseudogene TRBV3-2) and TRBJ1-5; 7 bases agree with TRBD1. This CDR3 has 14 residues. V lost 4 bases to trimming and J lost 2 bases; unmatched junction nucleotides: 2. CDR1 is LGHDT, CDR2 YNNKEL, per germline (reference sequence). CDR3 DNA: TGTGCCAGCAGCCCAGGGGGAGGCAATCAGCCCCAGCATTTT. Residues: CASSPGGGNQPQHF.

Only one count was recorded for this clone. This chain uses TRBV7-9 with TRBJ2-3; D assignment may be TRBD1 or TRBD2 (6 bases each). CDR3 length: 17 amino acids. From germline, CDR1 is SEHNR and CDR2 FQNEAQ (reference sequence). The V end lost 5 bases, the J end lost 2 bases, and 20 bases lay between the germline ends. The CDR3 nucleotides read TGTGCCAGCAGCGCCGACGTACTCGGGGGCGTCACAGATACGCAGTATTTT. Encoded protein: CASSADVLGGVTDTQYF.

The chain joins TRBV6-5 to TRBJ1-1; D ambiguous. V was shortened by 7 bases and J by 4 bases, with 7 bases between the two germline ends. This CDR3 has 11 amino acids. Germline V gene sequence: CDR1 MNHEY, CDR2 SVGAGI. CDR3 in DNA: TGTGCCAGCACATTAGTCACTGAAGCTTTCTTT. Protein product: CASTLVTEAFF.

The J gene is TRBJ2-3, the V gene TRBV7-9, with 10 bases identical to TRBD2. CDR3 length: 15 residues. The V gene end was trimmed by 5 bases and the J gene end by 3 bases; junction bases not matched to a gene: 5. Germline CDR1 and CDR2: SEHNR and FQNEAQ (reference sequence). CDR3 nucleotide sequence: TGTGCCAGCAGCCCAAGCGGGGGGGCGACAGATACGCAGTATTTT. Protein: CASSPSGGATDTQYF. Variable domain in full (rest from reference TRBV7-9 and TRBJ2-3): DTGVSQNPRHKITKRGQNVTFRCDPISEHNRLYWYRQTLGQGPEFLTYFQNEAQLEKSRLLSDRFSAERPKGSFSTLEIQRTEQGDSAMYLCASSPSGGATDTQYFGPGTRLTVL.

This clone was detected a few times. The rearrangement links TRBV29-1 to TRBJ2-5; the match to TRBD2 covers 7 bases. The V and J ends lost 4 bases and 4 bases, in that order; junction bases with no gene match: 3. This CDR3 spans 12 amino acids. The germline V gene encodes CDR1 SQVTM and CDR2 ANQGSEA. In DNA, the CDR3 is TGCAGCGTTGTGTCTAGCGGAGAGACCCAGTACTTC. Its protein product is CSVVSSGETQYF.

This clone was counted a few times. The chain has TRBV15 and TRBJ1-4, with D maybe TRBD1 (5 bases). The CDR3 runs 17 residues. V gave up 8 bases and J gave up 3 bases, with 22 bases separating them. CDR1 is LNHNV, CDR2 YYDKDF, per germline (reference sequence). The DNA of the CDR3 is TGTGCCACCGCACCCCAGGGTCTACGGCGGGCTAATGAAAAACTGTTTTTT. This gives the protein CATAPQGLRRANEKLFF.